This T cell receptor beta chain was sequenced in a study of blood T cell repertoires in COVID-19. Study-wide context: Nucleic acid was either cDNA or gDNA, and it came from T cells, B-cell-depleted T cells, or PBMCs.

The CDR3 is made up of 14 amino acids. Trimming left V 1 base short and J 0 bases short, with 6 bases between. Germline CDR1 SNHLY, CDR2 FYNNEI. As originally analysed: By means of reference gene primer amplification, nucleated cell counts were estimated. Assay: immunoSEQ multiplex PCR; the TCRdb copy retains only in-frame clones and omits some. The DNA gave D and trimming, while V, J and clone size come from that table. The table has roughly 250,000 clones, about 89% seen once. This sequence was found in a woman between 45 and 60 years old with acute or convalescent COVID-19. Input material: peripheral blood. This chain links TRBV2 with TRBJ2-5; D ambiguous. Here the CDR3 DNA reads TGTGCCAGCAGTGAAGTAACTAACCAAGAGACCCAGTACTTC. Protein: CASSEVTNQETQYF.